This T cell receptor (beta chain) was obtained from a study of blood T cell repertoires in COVID-19. The CDR3 length is 13 residues. CDR1 SGHNT and CDR2 YENEEA come from the germline V gene. Trimming removed 5 bases at V and 3 bases at J, with 10 bases between. Original data processing: It was from reference gene primer amplification that nucleated cell counts were estimated. Libraries were prepared by immunoSEQ multiplex PCR; TCRdb keeps only in-frame clonotypes and omits some of them. V and J calls and clone size are given by that table; D and trimming were obtained from the DNA. The table shows about 180,000 clones, with approximately 80% occurring only once.

This TCR came from a human donor in a cohort sampled during active COVID-19. The sequencing input was peripheral blood. V usage is TRBV11-3 and J usage is TRBJ1-1; a possible D gene is TRBD1 (5 bases). CDR3 sequence (DNA): TGTGCCAGCAGCCAAGGGGTGGACACTGAAGCTTTCTTT. Translated, it gives CASSQGVDTEAFF.